The sequence of this T cell receptor beta chain was determined in a study of cytomegalovirus exposure and HLA in healthy donors. Study-wide background: An early release of data contained 75 million to 100 million unique TCRs, which came from HLA-typed donors.

Both 60 Vbeta primers and 13 Jbeta primers went into the PCR. Libraries were prepared by immunoSEQ multiplex PCR; TCRdb keeps only in-frame clonotypes and omits some of them. The sample includes about 250,000 clones, about 66% seen only once; the top ten take approximately 2.1%. Trimming stripped 3 bases from V and 4 bases from J, with 18 bases between. The CDR3 has 16 residues. CDR1 and CDR2 from the germline V gene are LNHDA and SQIVND (reference sequence). Samples came from healthy bone marrow donors. Sequences were obtained from PBMCs. The receptor comes from a female donor in good health and CMV-seronegative. The chain recombines TRBV19 with TRBJ1-2; maybe TRBD1 (5 bases). The CDR3 nucleotides read TGTGCCAGTAGTATCGAGGTTTCATCAGGGTTCTATGGCTACACCTTC. Translated: CASSIEVSSGFYGYTF.